The entry below gives a single TCR beta chain sequence along with its context. A read error may explain this, as a much larger clone is one base away. These data come from a study of T-cell memory formation after mild COVID-19. The CDR3 is 12 amino acids. Looked up from germline, CDR1 is SQVTM and CDR2 is ANQGSEA. Trimming removed 1 base at V and 6 bases at J, with 8 bases between. TCRdb re-derived calls from the 5' RACE reads in MiXCR, one entry per CDR3 protein. The sample lists 180,000 or so distinct CDR3 sequences, under 14% occurring once. The clonotype was recovered from a man between 18 and 29 years old who had mild COVID-19 (a few samples of this study predate the infection). Cell type and time point are not known. This chain joins TRBV29-1 and TRBJ2-3; D call uncertain. The sequenced sample consisted of PBMCs or a T cell subset sorted from them (not recorded which). The CDR3 nucleotides read TGCAGCGTTGAAGGACCCAAGGATACGCAGTATTTT. Its protein product is CSVEGPKDTQYF.